The sequence of this TCR beta chain was determined in a study of blood T cell repertoires in COVID-19. Background on the study: The United States, Italy and Spain supplied acute and convalescent COVID-19 samples. Sample material is recorded as cDNA or gDNA derived from T cells, B-cell-depleted T cells, or PBMCs.

CDR3 length: 14 residues. Germline assignment: CDR1 ENHRY and CDR2 SYGVKD. V lost 5 bases to trimming and J lost 4 bases, with 13 bases between them. As handled by the study authors: Amplification with reference gene primers provided the estimates of nucleated cell counts. TCRdb's table, derived via immunoSEQ multiplex PCR, lists solely in-frame clones and lacks some. V and J calls and clone size are given by that table; D and trimming were obtained from the DNA. Here the sample spans 90,000 to 100,000 clones, approximately 90% being singletons. The V gene is TRBV10-3, the J gene TRBJ2-3; a possible D gene is TRBD1 (5 bases). This TCR came from a human donor in a cohort sampled during active COVID-19. What was sequenced was peripheral blood. The CDR3 sequence is CAISKDSVPDTQYF. Written as DNA, the CDR3 is TGTGCCATCAGTAAAGACAGCGTACCAGATACGCAGTATTTT.